A selection of T cell receptor beta chains follows, all from one sample in a study of regulatory T cells in long-lasting Graves disease. MiXCR, applied by TCRdb to the multiplex PCR reads, yields one record per CDR3 protein. The data contain approximately 350,000 distinct CDR3 sequences, roughly 12% of them singletons. These data were likewise used in another study, on T cells in Graves' hyperthyroidism and ophthalmopathy.

The sequencing here drew on peripheral blood mononuclear cells (PBMCs), taken at new diagnosis, from a patient treated with antithyroid drugs. These receptors all come from a woman aged 18-29 years with Graves disease. Each CDR3 is given with its conserved first and last residue. A D gene is named only where the DNA matches it firmly. Expanded clones get a size class; other rows say once, few or many, or leave the size out.

cdr3_nt: TGTGCCAGCAGTAGAAGGACTAGCGTGAACGAGCAGTACTTC; cdr3_aa: CASSRRTSVNEQYF; d_call: TRBD2; clone_size: many; v_call: TRBV28; j_call: TRBJ2-7
cdr3_nt: TGCAGCGTTGAACGAGTGGCGGGAGAGGGAGAGCAGTACTTC; cdr3_aa: CSVERVAGEGEQYF; d_call: TRBD2; clone_size: NA; v_call: TRBV29-1; j_call: TRBJ2-7
cdr3_nt: TGTGCCAGCAGCCAAGTCGGACAGGGGGGAAACACCATATATTTT; cdr3_aa: CASSQVGQGGNTIYF; d_call: TRBD1; clone_size: NA; v_call: TRBV4-2; j_call: TRBJ1-3
cdr3_nt: TGTGCCAGCAGTCTGGGGCGGGTCCGGCGGGAGACCCAGTACTTC; cdr3_aa: CASSLGRVRRETQYF; d_call: NA; clone_size: many; v_call: TRBV11-2; j_call: TRBJ2-5
cdr3_nt: TGTGCCAGTAGTATTGGGACAGTTGCTGACACTGAAGCTTTCTTT; cdr3_aa: CASSIGTVADTEAFF; d_call: TRBD1; clone_size: NA; v_call: TRBV19; j_call: TRBJ1-1
cdr3_nt: TGTGCCAGTAGTATAGGCCGGGGGCCATTTAGCAATCAGCCCCAGCATTTT; cdr3_aa: CASSIGRGPFSNQPQHF; d_call: NA; clone_size: many; v_call: TRBV19; j_call: TRBJ1-5
cdr3_nt: TGTGCCAGCAGCTTAGATGGGACCATGGGAGATACGCAGTATTTT; cdr3_aa: CASSLDGTMGDTQYF; d_call: NA; clone_size: once; v_call: TRBV11-2; j_call: TRBJ2-3
cdr3_nt: TGCGCCAGCAGCTTGGACGGACAGGGAGGCCAGCCCCAGCATTTT; cdr3_aa: CASSLDGQGGQPQHF; d_call: TRBD1; clone_size: many; v_call: TRBV5-1; j_call: TRBJ1-5
cdr3_nt: TGTGCCAGCATCCCGATTAGCGGGAGGGGTTACAATGAGCAGTTCTTC; cdr3_aa: CASIPISGRGYNEQFF; d_call: TRBD2; clone_size: many; v_call: TRBV6-1; j_call: TRBJ2-1
cdr3_nt: TGTGCCACCAGTGATTTCACAGGGGGTACAACTGCTGGGGCCAACGTCCTGACTTTC; cdr3_aa: CATSDFTGGTTAGANVLTF; d_call: TRBD1; clone_size: NA; v_call: TRBV24-1; j_call: TRBJ2-6
cdr3_nt: TGTGCCAGCAGCGTAGCGATTGGAACCCCGGGTGAAGCTTTCTTT; cdr3_aa: CASSVAIGTPGEAFF; d_call: NA; clone_size: many; v_call: TRBV9; j_call: TRBJ1-1
cdr3_nt: TGTGCCAGCAGCCAATCTGGTGGGGCGGGGGGACCGACGCAAGAGACCCAGTACTTC; cdr3_aa: CASSQSGGAGGPTQETQYF; d_call: TRBD2; clone_size: NA; v_call: TRBV4-2; j_call: TRBJ2-5
cdr3_nt: TGCAGTGCTACGACAGGCCGAGCCGCAGATACGCAGTATTTT; cdr3_aa: CSATTGRAADTQYF; d_call: NA; clone_size: many; v_call: TRBV20-1; j_call: TRBJ2-3
cdr3_nt: TGCAGCGTTGAAGATCATCAATCTGGCGAGCAGTACTTC; cdr3_aa: CSVEDHQSGEQYF; d_call: NA; clone_size: many; v_call: TRBV29-1; j_call: TRBJ2-7
cdr3_nt: TGTGCCAGCAGCCCAGGCCTAGCGGGAGCGACAGATACGCAGTATTTT; cdr3_aa: CASSPGLAGATDTQYF; d_call: TRBD2; clone_size: many; v_call: TRBV12-3/TRBV12-4; j_call: TRBJ2-3
cdr3_nt: TGTGCTAGTGGTTTGGTAATCCTACAGAGGCCTTTCTCCTCTCTTACCTACAATGAGCAGTTCTTC; cdr3_aa: CASGLVILQRPFSSLTYNEQFF; d_call: NA; clone_size: few; v_call: TRBV12-5; j_call: TRBJ2-1
cdr3_nt: TGTGCCATCAGTGAGAATGGTATGAACACTGAAGCTTTCTTT; cdr3_aa: CAISENGMNTEAFF; d_call: NA; clone_size: many; v_call: TRBV10-3; j_call: TRBJ1-1
cdr3_nt: TGTGCCAGCAGCTCCGTTGGGGGGAGTCAAGAGACCCAGTACTTC; cdr3_aa: CASSSVGGSQETQYF; d_call: NA; clone_size: many; v_call: TRBV7-6; j_call: TRBJ2-5
cdr3_nt: TGTGCCAGCAGCGTGAAGGGAGACTACGGCTATGGCTACACCTTC; cdr3_aa: CASSVKGDYGYGYTF; d_call: NA; clone_size: few; v_call: TRBV9; j_call: TRBJ1-2
cdr3_nt: TGTGCCAGCAGTTACCGCGGACCTCTTTCACCCCTCCACTTT; cdr3_aa: CASSYRGPLSPLHF; d_call: NA; clone_size: few; v_call: TRBV6-9; j_call: TRBJ1-6